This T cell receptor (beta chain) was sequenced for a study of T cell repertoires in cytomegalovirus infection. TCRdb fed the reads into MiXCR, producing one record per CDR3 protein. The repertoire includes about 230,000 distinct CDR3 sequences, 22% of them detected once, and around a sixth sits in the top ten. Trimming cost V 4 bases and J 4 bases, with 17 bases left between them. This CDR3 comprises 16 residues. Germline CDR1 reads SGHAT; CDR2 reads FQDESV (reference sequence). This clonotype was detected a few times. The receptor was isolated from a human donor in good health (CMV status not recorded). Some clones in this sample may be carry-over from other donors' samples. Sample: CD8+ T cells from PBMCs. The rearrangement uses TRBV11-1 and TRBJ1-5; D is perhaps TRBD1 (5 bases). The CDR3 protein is CASSSGGTLKNQPQHF. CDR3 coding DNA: TGTGCCAGCAGCTCCGGGGGGACTCTTAAAAATCAGCCCCAGCATTTT.